This TCR beta chain was observed in a study of T cell responses to AZD1222 COVID-19 vaccine (TCRdb year 2021). About the investigation overall: AZD1222 recipients given second doses at about 4 weeks or at about 12 weeks were pooled, since spike-specific TCR depth and breadth were not found to differ between the two schedules. TCR sequencing was performed for fewer than 250 trial participants, of whom some 200 were given two doses of AZD1222 and some 25 were given two doses of MenACWY control vaccine. Enrollment into the trials was organized by age into subgroups of 18-55, 56-69 and 70-plus years, and those subgroups contained roughly 150, 30 and 60 TCR-sequenced participants, respectively. Broader findings and caveats from the paper: Participants were mostly white British, with more females than males. The authors suggested clonal diversity may have been underestimated. Spike-specific TCR breadth and depth rose significantly after two AZD1222 doses compared with day 0 and with MenACWY recipients. The 56-69-year group was small, and its depth increase did not reach significance, likely because of low power. Because no day 14 peak-response samples were available, the repertoires could be characterized only after the peak T cell response. The vaccine-associated CD4 TCRs covered the entire spike protein, and the dominant responses fell in regions 160-218 and 743-854. Conclusions about previously exposed vaccinees were limited because only a handful of AZD1222 recipients were SARS-CoV-2 seropositive at baseline. Epitopes outside the regions mutated in the B.1.351 and B.1.1.7 variants were reportedly recognized by nearly half of the unique spike-specific TCRs.

The germline V gene specifies SGHDN as CDR1 and FVKESK as CDR2. Counted from cysteine to phenylalanine, this CDR3 has 14 amino acids. Left in the record is the CDR3 DNA by itself, 42 bases read in frame from the first base. V drops 4 bases and J drops 1 base, leaving 11 bases in between. The CDR3 regions of human TCRbeta chains were analyzed by immunosequencing. In the source study's methods: Repertoire TCRs were checked for matches against a reference library of SARS-CoV-2-specific TCRs that had been generated using the MIRA antigen-specificity platform. Breadth was defined as the fraction of unique TCRs that were SARS-CoV-2-associated. Depth was defined as the fraction of total T cells that were SARS-CoV-2-associated. Each spike-specific TCR was assigned to its reactive spike region and to a CD4 or CD8 class using the MIRA data. Log10-transformed breadth and depth values were compared by one-way ANOVA with Sidak's multiple comparisons tests. Held by TCRdb, this immuneACCESS table contains in-frame sequences only and omits some clones. Under half of the omission traces to an unresolved V gene where checked; the cause of the rest is unknown. V and J calls and clone size follow that table, whereas D and trimming were derived from the DNA. In all, the sample holds more than 75,000 clones, and roughly nine tenths of those were seen once. The ten largest clones add up to 7.5% of the sample.

The time point label, as the study defines it: baseline before first vaccination. The vaccinee samples were drawn from two UK trials, COV001 and COV002, one of which was a single-blind randomized controlled phase 2/3 trial testing AZD1222 (ChAdOx1 nCoV-19) in healthy adults. For TCRbeta chain sequencing, PBMC samples from trial participants were taken at day 0 and at day 28 after the second dose. Of note for this clone: Its antigen is unknown. Nothing much larger sits one base from this clone, and base qualities are not available.

The sequence was obtained from an adult in good health. The sequencing here drew on peripheral blood, taken on day 0 of AZD1222 vaccination. The V and J segments used are TRBV14 and TRBJ2-7; the D gene is possibly TRBD1, with 6 bases matching. In nucleotide form, the sequence is TGTGCCAGCAGCCGAGGACAGCTTTCCTACGAGCAGTACTTC. Translated, it gives CASSRGQLSYEQYF.